One sample yielded the 9 T cell receptor beta chains listed below, sequenced in a study of control samples from healthy donors and cancer patients. Measured with immunoSEQ multiplex PCR; TCRdb has only the in-frame clones, and not every one. Of about 53,000 clones in the sample, about nine tenths are singletons; the top ten hold over 11%. Sequencing was done on a sample of PBMCs. These receptors all stem from a man in his sixties with head and neck cancer.

This clone was seen only once. The J gene is TRBJ2-7, the V gene TRBV10-3; the match to TRBD1 covers 7 bases. Trimming cost V 8 bases and J 0 bases; bases outside gene matches: 4. Looked up from germline, CDR1 is ENHRY and CDR2 is SYGVKD. The CDR3 consists of 13 residues. The CDR3 sequence: CAIADRVSYEQYF. CDR3 DNA sequence: TGTGCCATCGCTGACAGGGTCTCCTACGAGCAGTACTTC.

A single count supports this clone. The rearrangement links TRBV7-2 to TRBJ1-3; no clear D. The V gene lost 1 base and the J gene lost 8 bases, with 12 bases spanning the gap. Germline loops: CDR1 SGHTA, CDR2 FQGNSA. The CDR3 runs to 14 residues. The CDR3 DNA follows: TGTGCCAGCAGCTTAGACGGACCTCTTGACACCATATATTTT. Its protein product is CASSLDGPLDTIYF.

The chain carries TRBV7-2 and TRBJ2-3; D unresolved. Trimming cost V 2 bases and J 2 bases, with 20 bases left between them. CDR3 length equals 18 residues. Germline V gene lookup returns CDR1 SGHTA and CDR2 FQGNSA. The CDR3 DNA is TGTGCCAGCAGCTTACTTCACCCAGGATTAGAAACCACAGATACGCAGTATTTT. Its translation is CASSLLHPGLETTDTQYF. Combining the CDR3 with reference TRBV7-2 and TRBJ2-3 gives the whole variable domain GAGVSQSPSNKVTEKGKDVELRCDPISGHTALYWYRQSLGQGLEFLIYFQGNSAPDKSGLPSDRFSAERTGGSVSTLTIQRTQQEDSAVYLCASSLLHPGLETTDTQYFGPGTRLTVL.

This chain links TRBV3-1 (or the pseudogene TRBV3-2) with TRBJ2-7; TRBD1 might be the D (6 bases). V lost 4 bases and J lost 5, with 24 bases in between. The germline gives CDR1 LGHDT, CDR2 YNNKEL (reference sequence). CDR3 size: 17 residues. The CDR3 here is CASSPRFPSGTKDEQYF. CDR3 coding DNA: TGTGCCAGCAGCCCACGCTTCCCCTCCGGGACAAAGGACGAGCAGTACTTC.

The J gene is TRBJ2-7, the V gene TRBV27, with 16 bases fitting TRBD2. The germline V gene has CDR1 MNHEY and CDR2 SMNVEV (reference sequence). The CDR3 runs to 18 residues. V lost 6 bases to trimming and J lost 4 bases; unmatched junction nucleotides: 12. Here the CDR3 DNA reads TGTGCCAGCAGCCCCGGGACTAGCGGGAGGGCCGGTCTTTACGAGCAGTACTTC. Protein: CASSPGTSGRAGLYEQYF.

Notes on this clone: At one end, the junction sequence differs from germline, possibly due to a read error. CDR3: CASSDSRLVYEQYF. DNA of the CDR3: TGTGCCAGCAGTGACTCGCGACTAGTCTACGAGCAGTACTTC. The chain links TRBV6-2 or TRBV6-3 to TRBJ2-7; possibly TRBD2 for D (6 bases). The CDR3 extends over 14 amino acids. The germline gives CDR1 MNHEY, CDR2 SVGEGT.

V usage is TRBV9 and J usage is TRBJ2-3; D is perhaps TRBD2 (5 bases). This CDR3 has 14 residues. The V end was cut by 4 bases, the J end by 0 bases, with 9 bases between. Germline V lookup: CDR1 SGDLS, CDR2 YYNGEE. The CDR3 DNA reads TGTGCCAGCAGCCGGCGGGCTAGCACAGATACGCAGTATTTT. Its protein product is CASSRRASTDTQYF.

This clone occurred once. The chain combines TRBV10-3 with TRBJ2-1, with 13 bases fitting TRBD2. The CDR3 loop spans 15 amino acids. The V segment lost 2 bases and the J segment 11 bases; nucleotides outside the gene matches: 6. Looked up from germline, CDR1 is ENHRY and CDR2 is SYGVKD. DNA of the CDR3: TGTGCCATCAGTGAGACTGGGACTAGCGGGACTAAGCAGTTCTTC. This codes for CAISETGTSGTKQFF.

V and J are TRBV29-1 and TRBJ2-2; 9 bases line up with TRBD2. J lost 1 base, V lost 5 bases, and 2 bases had no gene match. The V gene's germline CDR1 is SQVTM and CDR2 ANQGSEA. The CDR3 is 14 amino acids. CDR3 DNA sequence: TGCAGCGTTAGACTAGCGGAGAACACCGGGGAGCTGTTTTTT. It is translated as CSVRLAENTGELFF.